This paragraph reports one T cell receptor (beta chain). This sample stems from a study of blood T cell repertoires in COVID-19. Study at large: Italy, Spain and the United States were the sources of the convalescent and acute COVID-19 samples.

As handled by the study authors: Reference gene primer amplification gave estimated nucleated cell counts. Measured with immunoSEQ multiplex PCR; TCRdb has only the in-frame clones, and not every one. V and J calls plus clone size are reproduced from that table; the DNA served to infer D and trimming. The table records roughly 89,000 clones, approximately 81% of them present only once. From germline, CDR1 is LGHDT and CDR2 YNNKEL (reference sequence). Trimming removed 1 base at V and 6 bases at J, with 19 bases between. This CDR3 has 16 residues. The chain couples TRBV3-1 (or the pseudogene TRBV3-2) to TRBJ2-7; D unclear. This TCR came from a woman of 80 years or more with acute or convalescent COVID-19. What was sequenced was peripheral blood. As DNA, the CDR3 is TGTGCCAGCAGCCAAGGAGCCCCGGGTGGTCCCGGCGAGCAGTACTTC. Amino acids: CASSQGAPGGPGEQYF.